The present T cell receptor beta chain was sequenced within a study of T cells in tuberculosis. Study information: Blood was taken before or within 7 days of anti-tuberculosis therapy.

With regard to this clone: The antigen is unknown.

Time point of the sample: new active TB diagnosis, blood taken before or within 7 days of starting treatment. General study points: Active tuberculosis patients had shorter CDR3-alpha; the beta difference was nonsignificant. A GMM-specific repertoire classifier reached 75% to 90% accuracy, AUROC 0.85 to 0.95.

The CDR3 runs 14 residues. Trimming left V 2 bases short and J 2 bases short, with 10 bases between. Germline CDR1 GTSNPN, CDR2 SVGIG (reference sequence). Sequenced by immunoSEQ multiplex PCR; TCRdb stores in-frame clones only, minus some. The data hold 47,000 or so clones, with 90% to 95% observed a single time. The receptor was isolated from an adult with tuberculosis. This specimen consisted of PBMCs, obtained at tuberculosis diagnosis. The V call is TRBV30, the J call TRBJ1-5; D not resolved. The CDR3 spells CAWSPSGGNQPQHF. The CDR3 region has the DNA TGTGCCTGGAGTCCGAGCGGCGGCAATCAGCCCCAGCATTTT.